Below, 31 T cell receptor beta chains from the same sample are listed, as sequenced in a study of blood T cell repertoires in COVID-19. Clones were read by immunoSEQ multiplex PCR, and TCRdb kept only the in-frame ones, dropping some. The data hold about 400,000 clones, with around 92% observed a single time. Sequences were obtained from PBMCs or T cells enriched from blood (not recorded which). The receptors come from a woman aged 25 to 39 who had recovered from COVID-19.

The chain combines TRBV30 with TRBJ2-3; 8 bases are shared with TRBD2. Germline CDR1 is GTSNPN and CDR2 is SVGIG (reference sequence). The V segment lost 3 bases and the J segment 2 bases; nucleotides outside the gene matches: 7. The CDR3 sequence is 15 residues long. This chain's CDR3 is CAWRKLAASTDTQYF. The CDR3 region has the DNA TGTGCCTGGAGGAAACTAGCGGCTTCCACAGATACGCAGTATTTT.

The chain uses TRBV7-9 and TRBJ1-5; the D gene is possibly TRBD1 (6 bases). The V end lost 1 base, the J end lost 6 bases, and 7 bases lay between the germline ends. The CDR3 is made up of 13 amino acids. The germline V gene has CDR1 SEHNR and CDR2 FQNEAQ (reference sequence). CDR3 amino acids: CASSLEGVQPQHF. As DNA, the CDR3 is TGTGCCAGCAGCTTAGAGGGGGTTCAGCCCCAGCATTTT. The full variable domain, in which reference TRBV7-9 and TRBJ1-5 provide the parts outside the CDR3, is DTGVSQNPRHKITKRGQNVTFRCDPISEHNRLYWYRQTLGQGPEFLTYFQNEAQLEKSRLLSDRFSAERPKGSFSTLEIQRTEQGDSAMYLCASSLEGVQPQHFGDGTRLSIL.

The chain employs TRBV5-8 and TRBJ1-5; TRBD1 might be the D (5 bases). Germline lookup yields CDR1 SGHTS and CDR2 YDEGEE. V dropped 0 bases and J dropped 4 bases, with 14 bases sitting between them. This CDR3 spans 16 amino acids. CDR3 amino acids: CASSLERGGPNQPQHF. The CDR3 DNA reads as TGTGCCAGCAGCTTGGAAAGGGGAGGTCCAAATCAGCCCCAGCATTTT.

The chain links TRBV4-1 to TRBJ2-7; 7 bases match TRBD1. In germline, CDR1 is MGHRA, CDR2 YSYEKL. With V trimmed by 1 base and J by 0 bases, 9 bases remained unmatched. This CDR3 is built from 17 residues. The CDR3 DNA is TGCGCCAGCAGCCAAGTGGGGGTCGGGACAGCCTCCTACGAGCAGTACTTC. Protein product: CASSQVGVGTASYEQYF.

This chain connects TRBV7-9 to TRBJ1-5, with 9 bases that match TRBD1. The CDR3 covers 17 residues. V was pared by 3 bases and J by 2 bases, with 8 bases of the junction left unmatched. CDR1 and CDR2 from the germline V gene are SEHNR and FQNEAQ (reference sequence). CDR3 sequence (DNA): TGTGCCAGCAGCTTCTGGACAGGGGTAGTGGGCAATCAGCCCCAGCATTTT. This gives the protein CASSFWTGVVGNQPQHF.

The gene calls are TRBV7-3 and TRBJ1-1; D is perhaps TRBD1 (5 bases). V shed 2 bases and J shed 4 bases, with 11 bases lying between them. Germline-derived CDR1 and CDR2 are SGHTA and FQGTGA. This CDR3 has 14 amino acids. The CDR3 is CASSLQGRTTEAFF. Here the CDR3 DNA reads TGTGCCAGCAGCTTACAGGGAAGGACCACTGAAGCTTTCTTT.

Remarks on this clone: Other DNA sequences in the sample encode the same CDR3. J is TRBJ2-7 and V is TRBV4-1, with D perhaps matching TRBD1 (5 bases). Germline V gene lookup returns CDR1 MGHRA and CDR2 YSYEKL. This CDR3 comprises 15 residues. The ends were cut back, 3 bases at V and 3 bases at J, with 15 bases in the middle. DNA of the CDR3: TGCGCCAGCAGCCACTCTCAGGGTCTCCTCTACGAGCAGTACTTC. It codes for CASSHSQGLLYEQYF.

The V and J genes are TRBV5-4 and TRBJ1-1; no definite D call. V was pared by 5 bases and J by 0 bases, with 5 bases between. CDR1 and CDR2 from the germline V gene are SGHNT and YYREEE (reference sequence). The CDR3 totals 12 residues. This CDR3 reads CASRRVNTEAFF. The DNA for the CDR3 is TGTGCCAGCAGACGGGTGAACACTGAAGCTTTCTTT.

This clone was seen only once. The chain recombines TRBV6-5 with TRBJ1-3, with D perhaps TRBD1 (5 bases). The length of the CDR3 is 14 residues. V was trimmed by 5 bases and J by 0 bases, leaving 8 bases between them. Germline loops: CDR1 MNHEY, CDR2 SVGAGI. This chain's CDR3 is CASSPRVSGNTIYF. The CDR3 DNA reads as TGTGCCAGCAGTCCCAGGGTCTCTGGAAACACCATATATTTT.

The chain joins TRBV2 to TRBJ2-3; D is unclear. V was cut by 1 base and J by 4 bases, with 9 bases left in between. This CDR3 is 14 amino acids long. Germline CDR1 is SNHLY and CDR2 is FYNNEI. The CDR3 loop reads CASSEDLEPDTQYF. Here the CDR3 DNA reads TGTGCCAGCAGTGAAGACCTAGAACCAGATACGCAGTATTTT.

The chain has TRBV2 and TRBJ2-7; 7 positions agree with TRBD2. Per germline, CDR1 SNHLY and CDR2 FYNNEI. V was clipped by 3 bases and J by 3 bases; unmatched bases: 2. The CDR3 consists of 13 residues. CDR3 loop: CASSETSLYEQYF. CDR3 nucleotide sequence: TGTGCCAGCAGTGAGACTAGCCTCTACGAGCAGTACTTC.

V usage is TRBV6-5 and J usage is TRBJ1-1; 8 nucleotides align to TRBD1. The V and J ends lost 6 bases and 1 base, in that order; junction bases with no gene match: 4. CDR3 length equals 14 residues. CDR1 is MNHEY and CDR2 is SVGAGI in the germline V gene. In DNA form, the CDR3 reads TGTGCCAGCAGCGCGACAGGGGCGAACACTGAAGCTTTCTTT. The encoded protein is CASSATGANTEAFF.

The V call is TRBV2, the J call TRBJ2-2, with 10 bases identical to TRBD2. Trimming at V came to 4 bases and at J to 2 bases, leaving 4 bases not matched to a gene. Germline V gene lookup returns CDR1 SNHLY and CDR2 FYNNEI. This CDR3 is built from 16 residues. CDR3 DNA sequence: TGTGCCAGCAGTGGTAGCGGGAGGCGCAACACCGGGGAGCTGTTTTTT. Translating it yields CASSGSGRRNTGELFF.

This clone occurred once. The chain uses TRBV9 and TRBJ2-3, with TRBD2 matching over 7 bases. Germline CDR1 reads SGDLS; CDR2 reads YYNGEE. This CDR3 has 15 residues. J lost 5 bases, V lost 6 bases, and 12 bases had no gene match. Written as DNA, the CDR3 is TGTGCCAGCAATCGGGGAGGGGCGAGTGGAGATACGCAGTATTTT. It yields the protein CASNRGGASGDTQYF.

The chain uses TRBV19 and TRBJ1-4; the D gene is possibly TRBD1 (5 bases). Germline values: CDR1 LNHDA, CDR2 SQIVND (reference sequence). The CDR3 length is 20 residues. Trimming took 0 bases from V and 4 from J, leaving 24 bases between them. The CDR3 sequence: CASSIDPRQRSLTNNEKLFF. Here the CDR3 DNA reads TGTGCCAGTAGTATAGATCCCCGACAGCGATCTCTAACGAATAATGAAAAACTGTTTTTT.

The chain uses TRBV4-3 and TRBJ2-7; D unclear. V lost 1 base to trimming and J lost 2 bases, with 9 bases between them. The length of the CDR3 is 14 residues. Germline CDR1 and CDR2: LGHNA and YSLEER. The CDR3 spells CASSQVAGTYEQYF. The CDR3 nucleotides are TGCGCCAGCAGCCAAGTGGCAGGTACCTACGAGCAGTACTTC.

CDR3 DNA sequence: TGCAGCGTGCAACAGGGGGCTATCGGAGAGACCCAGTACTTC. Translated: CSVQQGAIGETQYF. The chain couples TRBV29-1 to TRBJ2-5; 9 nucleotides match TRBD1. V shed 6 bases and J 4 bases; nucleotides not matched to a gene: 9. The length of the CDR3 is 14 residues. CDR1 and CDR2 (germline): SQVTM, ANQGSEA.

DNA for the CDR3: TGTGCCAGCAGTCCTCGATTGAGGTCTGAAGCTTTCTTT. Translating it yields CASSPRLRSEAFF. This chain connects TRBV27 to TRBJ1-1, with no clear D. V was shortened by 5 bases and J by 6 bases, with 13 bases between the two germline ends. The germline CDR1 and CDR2 sequences are MNHEY and SMNVEV (reference sequence). This CDR3 has 13 residues.

The chain recombines TRBV28 with TRBJ2-7; D possibly corresponds to TRBD2 (6 bases). Trimming shortened V by 6 bases and J by 7 bases, and 13 bases separated the two germline ends. The CDR3 covers 12 residues. CDR1 MDHEN and CDR2 SYDVKM come from the germline V gene. CDR3 in DNA: TGTGCCAGCAGCGGACGACTAGAGGAGCAGTACTTC. Residues: CASSGRLEEQYF.

This chain joins TRBV7-9 and TRBJ1-1; D call uncertain. V lost 1 base and J lost 4, with 19 bases in between. CDR3 size: 17 residues. CDR1 and CDR2 from the germline V gene are SEHNR and FQNEAQ (reference sequence). CDR3 nucleotides: TGTGCCAGCAGCTTAGGGGAGCTGGCAGGTCTAGGCACTGAAGCTTTCTTT. Its protein product is CASSLGELAGLGTEAFF.

V is TRBV28 and J is TRBJ2-1; D remains ambiguous. The germline V gene encodes CDR1 MDHEN and CDR2 SYDVKM. The CDR3 is 13 residues long. Trimming took 6 bases from V and 6 from J, leaving 12 bases between them. The CDR3 region has the DNA TGTGCCAGCAGCCGCGTTCTCGGCAATGAGCAGTTCTTC. As protein: CASSRVLGNEQFF.

The V and J genes are TRBV25-1 and TRBJ2-7; D uncertain. Trimming cost V 2 bases and J 0 bases, with 8 bases left between them. The CDR3 length is 14 residues. Germline CDR1 MGHDK, CDR2 SYGVNS. The CDR3, as DNA: TGTGCCAGCAGTGAAAGTCCGAGCTCCTACGAGCAGTACTTC. Protein: CASSESPSSYEQYF.

For this clone: The same CDR3 also results from other DNA sequences found in this sample. The chain recombines TRBV5-1 with TRBJ1-2; weak D call: TRBD1 (6 bases). The V and J ends lost 2 bases and 2 bases respectively, with 7 bases between them. The CDR3 covers 13 residues. The germline V gene encodes CDR1 SGHRS and CDR2 YFSETQ. The CDR3 sequence: CASSFGTNYGYTF. The CDR3 DNA reads as TGCGCCAGCAGCTTCGGGACAAACTATGGCTACACCTTC.

This clone was found a few times. The rearrangement links TRBV4-2 to TRBJ1-6; 12 nucleotides agree with TRBD1. The CDR3 spans 16 residues. Losses at the gene ends were 1 base for V and 9 bases for J; bases not matched to a gene: 4. Germline assignment: CDR1 LGHNA and CDR2 YNFKEQ. The CDR3 is CASSQVGTGGFSPLHF. In nucleotides, the CDR3 is TGTGCCAGCAGCCAAGTAGGGACAGGGGGCTTTTCACCCCTCCACTTT.

The chain carries TRBV5-5 and TRBJ2-7; TRBD1 might be the D (5 bases). Trimming shortened V by 4 bases and J by 0 bases, and 20 bases separated the two germline ends. The germline V gene encodes CDR1 SGHKS and CDR2 YYEKEE (reference sequence). The CDR3 covers 17 residues. The chain's CDR3 is CASSPRAGLLSSYEQYF. In nucleotides, the CDR3 is TGTGCCAGCAGCCCCAGGGCTGGCCTATTAAGCTCCTACGAGCAGTACTTC.

This clone was found once. V is TRBV5-8 and J is TRBJ1-6, with 10 positions matching TRBD1. Germline V gives CDR1 SGHTS, CDR2 YDEGEE. J gave up 7 bases and V 5 bases, and 9 bases lay outside the gene matches. CDR3 length equals 16 residues. The CDR3 spells CASSHRDRGGNSPLHF. The CDR3 nucleotides are TGTGCCAGCAGTCACCGGGACAGGGGAGGAAATTCACCCCTCCACTTT.

V gene TRBV10-2 combines with J gene TRBJ2-5; D may be TRBD2 (5 bases). This CDR3 contains 12 residues. The V end was cut by 6 bases, the J end by 5 bases, with 10 bases between. From germline, CDR1 is WSHSY and CDR2 SAAADI. CDR3 residues: CASRSSRETQYF. The CDR3 DNA reads TGCGCCAGCAGATCTAGCCGGGAGACCCAGTACTTC.

DNA of the CDR3: TGTGCCAGCAGCCTGGACGGGGGTCCCTACGAGCAGTACTTC. Protein: CASSLDGGPYEQYF. The chain carries TRBV11-2 and TRBJ2-7; possibly TRBD2 for D (6 bases). Trimming pared 5 bases from V and 2 bases from J, leaving 13 bases between. Germline V CDR1 and CDR2: SGHAT, FQNNGV. CDR3 length equals 14 residues. Variable domain in full (rest from reference TRBV11-2 and TRBJ2-7): EAGVAQSPRYKIIEKRQSVAFWCNPISGHATLYWYQQILGQGPKLLIQFQNNGVVDDSQLPKDRFSAERLKGVDSTLKIQPAKLEDSAVYLCASSLDGGPYEQYFGPGTRLTVT.

This rearrangement joins TRBV14 to TRBJ2-1, with 8 bases aligning to TRBD2. CDR3 size: 15 residues. Germline CDR1 SGHDN, CDR2 FVKESK. Trimming removed 4 bases from V and 7 bases from J; junction bases left unmatched: 9. The CDR3 DNA follows: TGTGCCAGCAGCCCATCCGGGACTAGGAGAAATGAGCAGTTCTTC. Residues: CASSPSGTRRNEQFF.

The chain is built from TRBV6-4 and TRBJ1-5; TRBD1 might be the D (5 bases). This CDR3 spans 19 amino acids. The germline gives CDR1 MRHNA, CDR2 SNTAGT. Trimming took off 0 bases at V and 3 bases at J, with 21 bases between the two ends. CDR3 loop: CASSDSILLRRGINQPQHF. CDR3 DNA: TGTGCCAGCAGTGACTCGATACTCCTGCGCCGGGGGATCAATCAGCCCCAGCATTTT.

This chain links TRBV27 with TRBJ1-4; no clear D gene. This CDR3 is built from 14 residues. Trimming stripped 4 bases from V and 8 bases from J, with 14 bases between. Germline V gene lookup returns CDR1 MNHEY and CDR2 SMNVEV (reference sequence). The CDR3 nucleotides are TGTGCCAGCAGTTGGGGAGGCGGAATCGAAAAACTGTTTTTT. Protein product: CASSWGGGIEKLFF. Complete variable domain (other parts from reference TRBV27 and TRBJ1-4): EAQVTQNPRYLITVTGKKLTVTCSQNMNHEYMSWYRQDPGLGLRQIYYSMNVEVTDKGDVPEGYKVSRKEKRNFPLILESPSPNQTSLYFCASSWGGGIEKLFFGSGTQLSVL.